This paragraph reports one T cell receptor beta chain. The junction does not match germline at one end; this may be a read error. The sample originates from a study of radiotherapy plus CTLA-4 blockade in lung cancer. Method: immunoSEQ multiplex PCR; TCRdb's copy keeps in-frame clones and lacks some. Seen here are about 77,000 clones, less than 85% observed once, and the top ten hold 9.9%. In germline, CDR1 is PRHDT, CDR2 FYEKMQ (reference sequence). The CDR3 runs 18 residues. Participants had chemo-refractory metastatic non-small-cell lung cancer and were treated with focal radiation plus ipilimumab CTLA-4 blockade.

The chain couples TRBV13 to TRBJ2-3; 14 bases fit TRBD2. The sequencing here drew on peripheral blood, taken from a patient treated with radiotherapy plus ipilimumab. This clonotype was obtained from a human donor with non-small cell lung cancer whose response to radiotherapy plus ipilimumab could not be evaluated. The DNA of the CDR3 is TGTGCCAGCACCTTACTAGGACTAGCGGGGGGACACACAGATACGCAGTATTTT. Its translation is CASTLLGLAGGHTDTQYF.